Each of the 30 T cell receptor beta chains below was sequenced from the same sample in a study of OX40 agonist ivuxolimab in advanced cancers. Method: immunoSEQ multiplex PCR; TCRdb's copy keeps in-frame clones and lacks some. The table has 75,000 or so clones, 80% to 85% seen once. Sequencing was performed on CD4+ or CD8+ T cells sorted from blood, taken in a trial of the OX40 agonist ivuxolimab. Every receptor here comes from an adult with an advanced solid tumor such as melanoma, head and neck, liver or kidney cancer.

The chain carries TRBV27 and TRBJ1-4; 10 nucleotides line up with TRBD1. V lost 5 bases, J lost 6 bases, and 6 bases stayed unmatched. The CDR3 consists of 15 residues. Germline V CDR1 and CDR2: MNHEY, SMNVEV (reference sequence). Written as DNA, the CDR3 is TGTGCCAGCAGTCCGAGGACAGGGGGGGATGAAAAACTGTTTTTT. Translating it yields CASSPRTGGDEKLFF.

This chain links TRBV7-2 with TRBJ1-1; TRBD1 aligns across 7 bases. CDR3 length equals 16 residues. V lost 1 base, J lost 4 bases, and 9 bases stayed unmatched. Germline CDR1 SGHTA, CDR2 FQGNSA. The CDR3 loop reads CASSLGVLGGVTEAFF. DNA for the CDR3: TGTGCCAGCAGCTTAGGTGTTCTAGGGGGCGTCACTGAAGCTTTCTTT.

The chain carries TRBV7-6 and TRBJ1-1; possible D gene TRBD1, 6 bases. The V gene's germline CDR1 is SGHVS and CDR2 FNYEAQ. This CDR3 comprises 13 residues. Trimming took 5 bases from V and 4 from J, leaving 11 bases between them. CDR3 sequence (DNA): TGTGCCAGCAGCCAGGGACATAGCACTGAAGCTTTCTTT. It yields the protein CASSQGHSTEAFF.

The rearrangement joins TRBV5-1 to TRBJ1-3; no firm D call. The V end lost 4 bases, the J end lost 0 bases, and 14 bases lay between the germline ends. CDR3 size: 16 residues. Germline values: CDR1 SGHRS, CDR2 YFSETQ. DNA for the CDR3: TGCGCCAGCAGCCTGGGAGGCGACGGCTCTGGAAACACCATATATTTT. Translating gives CASSLGGDGSGNTIYF.

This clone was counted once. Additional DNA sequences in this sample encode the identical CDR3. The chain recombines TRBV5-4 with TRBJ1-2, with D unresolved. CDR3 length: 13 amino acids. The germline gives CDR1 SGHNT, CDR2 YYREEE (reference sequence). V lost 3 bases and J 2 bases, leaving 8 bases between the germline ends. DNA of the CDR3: TGTGCCAGCAGCTCCACACAGAACTATGGCTACACCTTC. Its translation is CASSSTQNYGYTF.

The CDR3 region is CASSPRTGSEFNEKLFF. CDR3 coding DNA: TGTGCCAGTAGTCCGAGGACAGGATCCGAGTTTAATGAAAAACTGTTTTTT. The chain joins TRBV19 to TRBJ1-4, with 7 bases identical to TRBD1. With V trimmed by 5 bases and J by 4 bases, 13 bases remained unmatched. This CDR3 is 17 amino acids long. The germline V gene encodes CDR1 LNHDA and CDR2 SQIVND (reference sequence).

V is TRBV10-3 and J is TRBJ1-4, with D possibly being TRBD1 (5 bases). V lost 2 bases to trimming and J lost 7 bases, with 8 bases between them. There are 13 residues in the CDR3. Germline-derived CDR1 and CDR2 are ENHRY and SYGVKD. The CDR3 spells CAISEGGVEKLFF. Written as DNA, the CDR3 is TGTGCCATCAGTGAGGGGGGGGTTGAAAAACTGTTTTTT.

The CDR3 DNA reads as TGTGCCAGCAGTGATCCGGGACTAGCGGTTCTCGAGCAGTACTTC. Protein product: CASSDPGLAVLEQYF. The chain carries TRBV6-1 and TRBJ2-7; 11 bases agree with TRBD2. The CDR3 runs to 15 residues. V lost 3 bases and J lost 6; bases outside the gene matches: 7. Germline V gives CDR1 MNHNS, CDR2 SASEGT.

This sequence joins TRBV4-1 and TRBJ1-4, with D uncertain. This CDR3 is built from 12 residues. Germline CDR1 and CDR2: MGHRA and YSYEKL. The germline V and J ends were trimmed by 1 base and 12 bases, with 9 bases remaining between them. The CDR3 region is CASSQVSEELFF. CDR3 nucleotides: TGCGCCAGCAGCCAAGTTTCGGAAGAACTGTTTTTT.

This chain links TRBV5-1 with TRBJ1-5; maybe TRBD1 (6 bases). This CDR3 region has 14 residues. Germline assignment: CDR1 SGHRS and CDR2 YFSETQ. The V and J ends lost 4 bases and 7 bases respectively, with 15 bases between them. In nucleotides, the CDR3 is TGCGCCAGCAGCCCCCAACAGGGTCAGCAGCCCCAGCATTTT. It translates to CASSPQQGQQPQHF.

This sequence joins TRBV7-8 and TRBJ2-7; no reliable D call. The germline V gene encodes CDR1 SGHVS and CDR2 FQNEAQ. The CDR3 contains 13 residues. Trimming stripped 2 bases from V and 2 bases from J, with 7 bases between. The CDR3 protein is CASSLSGTYEQYF. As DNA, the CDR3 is TGTGCCAGCAGCTTATCTGGGACCTACGAGCAGTACTTC.

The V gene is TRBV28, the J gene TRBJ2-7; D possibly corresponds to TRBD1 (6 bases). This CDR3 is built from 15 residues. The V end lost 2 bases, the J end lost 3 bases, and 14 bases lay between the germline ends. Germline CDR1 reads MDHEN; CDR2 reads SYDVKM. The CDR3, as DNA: TGTGCCAGCAGTTTAGAGGCCTTAGGGGGCTACGAGCAGTACTTC. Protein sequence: CASSLEALGGYEQYF.

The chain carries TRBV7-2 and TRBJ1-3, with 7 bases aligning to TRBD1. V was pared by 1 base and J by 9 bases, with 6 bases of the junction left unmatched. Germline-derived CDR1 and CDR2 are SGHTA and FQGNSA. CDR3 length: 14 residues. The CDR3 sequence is CASSLGQGVVTIYF. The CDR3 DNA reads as TGTGCCAGCAGCTTAGGACAGGGTGTGGTCACCATATATTTT.

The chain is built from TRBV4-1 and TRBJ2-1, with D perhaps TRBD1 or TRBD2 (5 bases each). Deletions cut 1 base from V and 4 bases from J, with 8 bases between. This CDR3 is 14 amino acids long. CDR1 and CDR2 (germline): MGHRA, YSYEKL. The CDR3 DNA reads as TGCGCCAGCAGCCAAGGAGGGGTTTACAATGAGCAGTTCTTC. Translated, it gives CASSQGGVYNEQFF.

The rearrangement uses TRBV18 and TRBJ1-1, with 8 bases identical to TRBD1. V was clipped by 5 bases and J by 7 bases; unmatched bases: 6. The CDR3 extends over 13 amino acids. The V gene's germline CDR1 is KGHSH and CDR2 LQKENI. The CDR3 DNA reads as TGTGCCAGCTCAGGAGACAGGGGCGGTGAAGCTTTCTTT. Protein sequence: CASSGDRGGEAFF. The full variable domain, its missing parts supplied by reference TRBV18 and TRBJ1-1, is NAGVMQNPRHLVRRRGQEARLRCSPMKGHSHVYWYRQLPEEGLKFMVYLQKENIIDESGMPKERFSAEFPKEGPSILRIQQVVRGDSAAYFCASSGDRGGEAFFGQGTRLTVV.

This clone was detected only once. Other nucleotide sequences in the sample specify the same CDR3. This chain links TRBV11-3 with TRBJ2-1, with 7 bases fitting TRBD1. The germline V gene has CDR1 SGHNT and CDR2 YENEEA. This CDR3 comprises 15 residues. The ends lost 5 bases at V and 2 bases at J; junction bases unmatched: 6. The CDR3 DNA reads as TGTGCCAGCAGCCCACGACAGGGCGCCTACAATGAGCAGTTCTTC. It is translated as CASSPRQGAYNEQFF.

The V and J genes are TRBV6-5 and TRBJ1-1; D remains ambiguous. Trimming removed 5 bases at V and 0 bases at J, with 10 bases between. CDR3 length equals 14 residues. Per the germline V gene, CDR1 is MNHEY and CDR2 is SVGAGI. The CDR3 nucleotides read TGTGCCAGCAGTCGAGGGAACATGAACACTGAAGCTTTCTTT. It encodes CASSRGNMNTEAFF.

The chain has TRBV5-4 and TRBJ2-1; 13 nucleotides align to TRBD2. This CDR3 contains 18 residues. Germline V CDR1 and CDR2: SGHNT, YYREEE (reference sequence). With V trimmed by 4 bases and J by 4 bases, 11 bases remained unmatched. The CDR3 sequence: CASSRSTSGGVFYNEQFF. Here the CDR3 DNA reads TGTGCCAGCAGCCGCTCTACTAGCGGGGGGGTCTTTTACAATGAGCAGTTCTTC.

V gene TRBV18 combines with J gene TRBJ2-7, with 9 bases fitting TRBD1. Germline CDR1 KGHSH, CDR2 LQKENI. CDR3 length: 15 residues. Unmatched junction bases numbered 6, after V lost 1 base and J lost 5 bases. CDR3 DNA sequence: TGTGCCAGCTCACCACGGACAGGGGTAGAGAACGAGCAGTACTTC. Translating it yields CASSPRTGVENEQYF.

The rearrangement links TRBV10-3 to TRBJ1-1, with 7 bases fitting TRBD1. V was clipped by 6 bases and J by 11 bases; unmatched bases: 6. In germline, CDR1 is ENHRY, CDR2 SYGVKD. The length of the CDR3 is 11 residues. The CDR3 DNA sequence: TGTGCCATCAGGGAGGGGGCGGCGGCTTTCTTT. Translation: CAIREGAAAFF.

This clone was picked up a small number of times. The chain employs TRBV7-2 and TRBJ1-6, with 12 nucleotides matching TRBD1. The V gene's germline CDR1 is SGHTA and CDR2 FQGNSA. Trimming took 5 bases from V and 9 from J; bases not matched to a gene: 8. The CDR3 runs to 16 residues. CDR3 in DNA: TGTGCCAGCAGCCTACACCGGGACAGGGGGCGTTCACCCCTCCACTTT. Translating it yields CASSLHRDRGRSPLHF.

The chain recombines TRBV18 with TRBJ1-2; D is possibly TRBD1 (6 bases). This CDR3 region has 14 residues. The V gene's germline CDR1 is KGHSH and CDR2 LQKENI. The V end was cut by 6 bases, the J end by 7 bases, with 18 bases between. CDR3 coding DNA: TGTGCCAGCTCCCCGGGGGCGCAAACCGGTGGCTACACCTTC. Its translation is CASSPGAQTGGYTF.

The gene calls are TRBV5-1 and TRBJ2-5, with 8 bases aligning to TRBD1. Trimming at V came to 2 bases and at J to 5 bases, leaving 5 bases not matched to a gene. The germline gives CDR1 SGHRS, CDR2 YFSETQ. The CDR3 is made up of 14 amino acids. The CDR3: CASSFSGGWETQYF. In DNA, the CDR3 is TGCGCCAGCAGCTTCTCAGGGGGCTGGGAGACCCAGTACTTC.

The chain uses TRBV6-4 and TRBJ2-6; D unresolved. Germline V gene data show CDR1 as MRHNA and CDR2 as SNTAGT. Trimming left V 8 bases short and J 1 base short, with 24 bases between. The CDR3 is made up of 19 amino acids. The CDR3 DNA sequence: TGTGCCAGCTCACCTTTGGGCCTGGGAACCCTTTCTGGGGCCAACGTCCTGACTTTC. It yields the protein CASSPLGLGTLSGANVLTF.

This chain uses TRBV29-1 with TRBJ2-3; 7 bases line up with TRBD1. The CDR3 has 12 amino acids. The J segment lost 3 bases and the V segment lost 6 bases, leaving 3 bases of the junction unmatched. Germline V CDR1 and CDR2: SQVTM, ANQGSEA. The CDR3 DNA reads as TGCAGCGTAGAACAGGGGACAGATACGCAGTATTTT. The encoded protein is CSVEQGTDTQYF.

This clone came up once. DNA for the CDR3: TGTGCCAGCAGCTCGGGACTAGCGGGAGGCAATGAGCAGTTCTTC. Translation gives CASSSGLAGGNEQFF. J is TRBJ2-1 and V is TRBV11-2, with 15 bases that match TRBD2. Germline CDR1 and CDR2: SGHAT and FQNNGV. The V and J ends lost 4 bases and 6 bases, in that order; junction bases with no gene match: 1. CDR3 length equals 15 residues. The full variable domain, its missing parts supplied by reference TRBV11-2 and TRBJ2-1, is EAGVAQSPRYKIIEKRQSVAFWCNPISGHATLYWYQQILGQGPKLLIQFQNNGVVDDSQLPKDRFSAERLKGVDSTLKIQPAKLEDSAVYLCASSSGLAGGNEQFFGPGTRLTVL.

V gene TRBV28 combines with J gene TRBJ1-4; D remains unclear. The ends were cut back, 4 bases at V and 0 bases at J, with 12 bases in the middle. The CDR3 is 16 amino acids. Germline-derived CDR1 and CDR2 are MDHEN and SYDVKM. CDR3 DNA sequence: TGTGCCAGCAGTTCGCTCGGTAGATCAACTAATGAAAAACTGTTTTTT. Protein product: CASSSLGRSTNEKLFF.

CDR3 coding DNA: TGTGCCAGCAGCTTTAGGTACTATGGCTACACCTTC. Translated: CASSFRYYGYTF. The chain joins TRBV5-6 to TRBJ1-2; D call uncertain. The germline gives CDR1 SGHDT, CDR2 YYEEEE. V lost 2 bases, J lost 3 bases, and 5 bases lay in between. There are 12 residues in the CDR3. Variable domain in full (rest from reference TRBV5-6 and TRBJ1-2): DAGVTQSPTHLIKTRGQQVTLRCSPKSGHDTVSWYQQALGQGPQFIFQYYEEEERQRGNFPDRFSGHQFPNYSSELNVNALLLGDSALYLCASSFRYYGYTFGSGTRLTVV.

Here the CDR3 DNA reads TGTGCCAGCAGCCCGGCCGGGACAGGGGAGGGGGAGCTGTTTTTT. Protein: CASSPAGTGEGELFF. The chain carries TRBV11-1 and TRBJ2-2; 10 positions match TRBD1. With V trimmed by 5 bases and J by 8 bases, 8 bases remained unmatched. Germline V gene lookup returns CDR1 SGHAT and CDR2 FQDESV (reference sequence). The CDR3 runs to 15 residues. Supplemented by reference TRBV11-1 and TRBJ2-2, the full variable domain reads EAEVAQSPRYKITEKSQAVAFWCDPISGHATLYWYRQILGQGPELLVQFQDESVVDDSQLPKDRFSAERLKGVDSTLKIQPAELGDSAMYLCASSPAGTGEGELFFGEGSRLTVL.

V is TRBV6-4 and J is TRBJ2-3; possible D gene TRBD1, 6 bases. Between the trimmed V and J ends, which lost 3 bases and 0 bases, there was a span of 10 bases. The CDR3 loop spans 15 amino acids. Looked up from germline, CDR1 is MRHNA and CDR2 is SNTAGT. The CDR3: CASSETGTSTDTQYF. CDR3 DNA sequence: TGTGCCAGCAGTGAGACAGGTACCAGCACAGATACGCAGTATTTT.